The 7 T cell receptor beta chains below were found in one sample sequenced in a study of PD-L1 blockade in urothelial cancer. Assay used: immunoSEQ multiplex PCR; TCRdb lists only in-frame clones, some missing. This table has under 40,000 clones, roughly 87% appearing once. The specimen was PBMCs, collected around atezolizumab (anti-PD-L1) treatment. The receptors shown here come from a man between 65 and 80 years old with urothelial cancer.

This chain links TRBV2 with TRBJ1-2; no reliable D call. Germline loops: CDR1 SNHLY, CDR2 FYNNEI. V lost 5 bases to trimming and J lost 2 bases, with 9 bases between them. The CDR3 consists of 13 residues. The CDR3, as DNA: TGTGCCAGCAGTCTTGGCTCCAACTATGGCTACACCTTC. Translated, it gives CASSLGSNYGYTF.

V gene TRBV9 combines with J gene TRBJ2-3, with TRBD2 identical over 8 bases. CDR1 is SGDLS, CDR2 YYNGEE, per germline. The ends lost 0 bases at V and 4 bases at J; junction bases unmatched: 4. The CDR3 has 15 amino acids. CDR3 protein: CASSVVGGGSDTQYF. CDR3 sequence (DNA): TGTGCCAGCAGCGTAGTCGGGGGGGGCTCAGATACGCAGTATTTT.

The gene calls are TRBV7-8 and TRBJ2-4; 11 nucleotides match TRBD1. J was trimmed by 8 bases and V by 5 bases; bases with no gene match: 8. Germline V lookup: CDR1 SGHVS, CDR2 FQNEAQ. The CDR3 contains 15 residues. The CDR3 region is CASSRRTGGTDIQYF. The CDR3 bases are TGTGCCAGCAGCCGGAGGACAGGGGGCACGGACATTCAGTACTTC.

CDR3 bases: TGTGCCAGTAGTAGGGAACGGACTACCTATGGCTACACCTTC. Translated, it gives CASSRERTTYGYTF. The rearrangement joins TRBV19 to TRBJ1-2; D is unresolved. V gave up 4 bases and J gave up 4 bases, with 13 bases separating them. The germline gives CDR1 LNHDA, CDR2 SQIVND (reference sequence). CDR3 length equals 14 residues.

As for this clone: The DNA is left out, because the CDR3 cannot be placed on it with certainty; the CDR3 is given as TCRdb lists it. The chain recombines TRBV27 with TRBJ1-2; TRBD1, the table's D call, was not compared with the DNA. Germline V gene data show CDR1 as MNHEY and CDR2 as SMNVEV (reference sequence). 11 amino acids form the CDR3, both terminal residues included. This CDR3 reads CASSFGPGTSF.

The rearrangement joins TRBV4-2 to TRBJ1-2, with TRBD1 matching over 8 bases. The CDR3 covers 17 residues. J was trimmed by 0 bases and V by 0 bases; bases with no gene match: 6. CDR1 is LGHNA and CDR2 is YNFKEQ in the germline V gene. CDR3 in DNA: TGTGCCAGCAGCCAAGAGAGTGGGGACAGGTCTAACTATGGCTACACCTTC. Translating gives CASSQESGDRSNYGYTF.

V and J are TRBV11-2 and TRBJ2-7; 9 bases agree with TRBD1. The CDR3 runs 14 residues. The V gene end was trimmed by 5 bases and the J gene end by 5 bases; junction bases not matched to a gene: 7. CDR1 and CDR2 from the germline V gene are SGHAT and FQNNGV. CDR3: CASSADRGVDEQYF. The CDR3 DNA sequence: TGTGCCAGCAGCGCAGACAGGGGGGTGGACGAGCAGTACTTC.